Presented here are 8 T cell receptor beta chains from one specimen sequenced in a study of tissue T cells after allogeneic stem cell transplantation (dated 2022 in TCRdb). The meaning of the sample's time point label: recipient (host-origin) PBMCs collected before allo-HCT. The library was generated by the immunoSEQ multiplex PCR assay. TCRdb stores this immuneACCESS table with in-frame sequences only. Part of the clones is absent; in the studies checked, under half of the shortfall reflects unresolved V genes, and no reason is known for the rest. A total of roughly 25,000 clones appear in this sample, around 90% of them only once. The ten largest clonotypes hold 1.5% to 2.5% of the sample. This specimen was blood, taken before transplantation. These receptors originate from a male donor at least 60 years old who later had graft-versus-host disease after an allogeneic stem cell transplant.

By share of the sample, this clone is medium-sized. The gene calls are TRBV3-1 (or the pseudogene TRBV3-2) and TRBJ1-1, with a possible D match to TRBD1 (5 bases). V dropped 6 bases and J dropped 7 bases, with 15 bases sitting between them. The CDR3 extends over 13 amino acids. Germline values: CDR1 LGHDT, CDR2 YNNKEL (reference sequence). In DNA, the CDR3 is TGTGCCAGCAGTTCCGTCAGGGTTTTTGAAGCTTTCTTT. It specifies CASSSVRVFEAFF.

CDR3 in DNA: TGTGCCTGGAAGTTTCGAGAATTGGGTGAGCAGTTCTTC. Amino acid sequence: CAWKFRELGEQFF. This chain joins TRBV30 and TRBJ2-1, with unresolved D. Germline CDR1 reads GTSNPN; CDR2 reads SVGIG (reference sequence). V lost 4 bases, J lost 9 bases, and 16 bases lay in between. This CDR3 is 13 amino acids long.

This chain connects TRBV5-1 to TRBJ2-7; D is possibly TRBD2 (5 bases). The CDR3 extends over 13 amino acids. The V end lost 7 bases, the J end lost 4 bases, and 15 bases lay between the germline ends. Germline V lookup: CDR1 SGHRS, CDR2 YFSETQ. As DNA, the CDR3 is TGCGCCAGCCGGCAGGACTCCAAATACGAGCAGTACTTC. Amino acid sequence: CASRQDSKYEQYF.

J is TRBJ2-1 and V is TRBV19; the D gene is possibly TRBD2 (5 bases). Looked up from germline, CDR1 is LNHDA and CDR2 is SQIVND (reference sequence). The CDR3 consists of 15 residues. V was clipped by 6 bases and J by 4 bases, with 16 bases between them. CDR3 loop: CASSFIASTYNEQFF. As DNA, the CDR3 is TGTGCCAGTAGCTTTATAGCGTCAACTTACAATGAGCAGTTCTTC. The full variable domain, its missing parts supplied by reference TRBV19 and TRBJ2-1, is DGGITQSPKYLFRKEGQNVTLSCEQNLNHDAMYWYRQDPGQGLRLIYYSQIVNDFQKGDIAEGYSVSREKKESFPLTVTSAQKNPTAFYLCASSFIASTYNEQFFGPGTRLTVL.

The table lists this clone with a few counts. The V and J genes are TRBV7-6 and TRBJ1-2, with D perhaps matching TRBD1 (6 bases). The germline V gene encodes CDR1 SGHVS and CDR2 FNYEAQ. V lost 2 bases and J 4 bases, leaving 11 bases between the germline ends. This CDR3 spans 14 amino acids. In DNA form, the CDR3 reads TGTGCCAGCAGCTTACAGGGGATCAGCTATGGCTACACCTTC. It specifies CASSLQGISYGYTF.

The rearrangement links TRBV27 to TRBJ2-2, with D hard to call. Germline CDR1 reads MNHEY; CDR2 reads SMNVEV (reference sequence). The CDR3 contains 14 residues. Trimming shortened V by 5 bases and J by 5 bases, and 12 bases separated the two germline ends. CDR3 nucleotide sequence: TGTGCCAGCAGTCTTAGGGTCGGGACCGGGGAGCTGTTTTTT. Its translation: CASSLRVGTGELFF.

Here the CDR3 DNA reads TGTGCCACCGGACAGGCTAATAATTCACCCCTCCACTTT. It encodes CATGQANNSPLHF. The chain links TRBV10-3 to TRBJ1-6; 7 bases fit TRBD1. Germline CDR1 ENHRY, CDR2 SYGVKD. The length of the CDR3 is 13 residues. V lost 10 bases and J lost 5; bases outside the gene matches: 5.

The chain links TRBV5-1 to TRBJ1-1; D gene uncertain. The CDR3 contains 14 residues. Trimming removed 5 bases from V and 4 bases from J, with 15 bases in between. From germline, CDR1 is SGHRS and CDR2 YFSETQ. The CDR3 spells CASRLMAETTEAFF. CDR3 in DNA: TGCGCCAGCAGATTGATGGCGGAGACCACTGAAGCTTTCTTT.